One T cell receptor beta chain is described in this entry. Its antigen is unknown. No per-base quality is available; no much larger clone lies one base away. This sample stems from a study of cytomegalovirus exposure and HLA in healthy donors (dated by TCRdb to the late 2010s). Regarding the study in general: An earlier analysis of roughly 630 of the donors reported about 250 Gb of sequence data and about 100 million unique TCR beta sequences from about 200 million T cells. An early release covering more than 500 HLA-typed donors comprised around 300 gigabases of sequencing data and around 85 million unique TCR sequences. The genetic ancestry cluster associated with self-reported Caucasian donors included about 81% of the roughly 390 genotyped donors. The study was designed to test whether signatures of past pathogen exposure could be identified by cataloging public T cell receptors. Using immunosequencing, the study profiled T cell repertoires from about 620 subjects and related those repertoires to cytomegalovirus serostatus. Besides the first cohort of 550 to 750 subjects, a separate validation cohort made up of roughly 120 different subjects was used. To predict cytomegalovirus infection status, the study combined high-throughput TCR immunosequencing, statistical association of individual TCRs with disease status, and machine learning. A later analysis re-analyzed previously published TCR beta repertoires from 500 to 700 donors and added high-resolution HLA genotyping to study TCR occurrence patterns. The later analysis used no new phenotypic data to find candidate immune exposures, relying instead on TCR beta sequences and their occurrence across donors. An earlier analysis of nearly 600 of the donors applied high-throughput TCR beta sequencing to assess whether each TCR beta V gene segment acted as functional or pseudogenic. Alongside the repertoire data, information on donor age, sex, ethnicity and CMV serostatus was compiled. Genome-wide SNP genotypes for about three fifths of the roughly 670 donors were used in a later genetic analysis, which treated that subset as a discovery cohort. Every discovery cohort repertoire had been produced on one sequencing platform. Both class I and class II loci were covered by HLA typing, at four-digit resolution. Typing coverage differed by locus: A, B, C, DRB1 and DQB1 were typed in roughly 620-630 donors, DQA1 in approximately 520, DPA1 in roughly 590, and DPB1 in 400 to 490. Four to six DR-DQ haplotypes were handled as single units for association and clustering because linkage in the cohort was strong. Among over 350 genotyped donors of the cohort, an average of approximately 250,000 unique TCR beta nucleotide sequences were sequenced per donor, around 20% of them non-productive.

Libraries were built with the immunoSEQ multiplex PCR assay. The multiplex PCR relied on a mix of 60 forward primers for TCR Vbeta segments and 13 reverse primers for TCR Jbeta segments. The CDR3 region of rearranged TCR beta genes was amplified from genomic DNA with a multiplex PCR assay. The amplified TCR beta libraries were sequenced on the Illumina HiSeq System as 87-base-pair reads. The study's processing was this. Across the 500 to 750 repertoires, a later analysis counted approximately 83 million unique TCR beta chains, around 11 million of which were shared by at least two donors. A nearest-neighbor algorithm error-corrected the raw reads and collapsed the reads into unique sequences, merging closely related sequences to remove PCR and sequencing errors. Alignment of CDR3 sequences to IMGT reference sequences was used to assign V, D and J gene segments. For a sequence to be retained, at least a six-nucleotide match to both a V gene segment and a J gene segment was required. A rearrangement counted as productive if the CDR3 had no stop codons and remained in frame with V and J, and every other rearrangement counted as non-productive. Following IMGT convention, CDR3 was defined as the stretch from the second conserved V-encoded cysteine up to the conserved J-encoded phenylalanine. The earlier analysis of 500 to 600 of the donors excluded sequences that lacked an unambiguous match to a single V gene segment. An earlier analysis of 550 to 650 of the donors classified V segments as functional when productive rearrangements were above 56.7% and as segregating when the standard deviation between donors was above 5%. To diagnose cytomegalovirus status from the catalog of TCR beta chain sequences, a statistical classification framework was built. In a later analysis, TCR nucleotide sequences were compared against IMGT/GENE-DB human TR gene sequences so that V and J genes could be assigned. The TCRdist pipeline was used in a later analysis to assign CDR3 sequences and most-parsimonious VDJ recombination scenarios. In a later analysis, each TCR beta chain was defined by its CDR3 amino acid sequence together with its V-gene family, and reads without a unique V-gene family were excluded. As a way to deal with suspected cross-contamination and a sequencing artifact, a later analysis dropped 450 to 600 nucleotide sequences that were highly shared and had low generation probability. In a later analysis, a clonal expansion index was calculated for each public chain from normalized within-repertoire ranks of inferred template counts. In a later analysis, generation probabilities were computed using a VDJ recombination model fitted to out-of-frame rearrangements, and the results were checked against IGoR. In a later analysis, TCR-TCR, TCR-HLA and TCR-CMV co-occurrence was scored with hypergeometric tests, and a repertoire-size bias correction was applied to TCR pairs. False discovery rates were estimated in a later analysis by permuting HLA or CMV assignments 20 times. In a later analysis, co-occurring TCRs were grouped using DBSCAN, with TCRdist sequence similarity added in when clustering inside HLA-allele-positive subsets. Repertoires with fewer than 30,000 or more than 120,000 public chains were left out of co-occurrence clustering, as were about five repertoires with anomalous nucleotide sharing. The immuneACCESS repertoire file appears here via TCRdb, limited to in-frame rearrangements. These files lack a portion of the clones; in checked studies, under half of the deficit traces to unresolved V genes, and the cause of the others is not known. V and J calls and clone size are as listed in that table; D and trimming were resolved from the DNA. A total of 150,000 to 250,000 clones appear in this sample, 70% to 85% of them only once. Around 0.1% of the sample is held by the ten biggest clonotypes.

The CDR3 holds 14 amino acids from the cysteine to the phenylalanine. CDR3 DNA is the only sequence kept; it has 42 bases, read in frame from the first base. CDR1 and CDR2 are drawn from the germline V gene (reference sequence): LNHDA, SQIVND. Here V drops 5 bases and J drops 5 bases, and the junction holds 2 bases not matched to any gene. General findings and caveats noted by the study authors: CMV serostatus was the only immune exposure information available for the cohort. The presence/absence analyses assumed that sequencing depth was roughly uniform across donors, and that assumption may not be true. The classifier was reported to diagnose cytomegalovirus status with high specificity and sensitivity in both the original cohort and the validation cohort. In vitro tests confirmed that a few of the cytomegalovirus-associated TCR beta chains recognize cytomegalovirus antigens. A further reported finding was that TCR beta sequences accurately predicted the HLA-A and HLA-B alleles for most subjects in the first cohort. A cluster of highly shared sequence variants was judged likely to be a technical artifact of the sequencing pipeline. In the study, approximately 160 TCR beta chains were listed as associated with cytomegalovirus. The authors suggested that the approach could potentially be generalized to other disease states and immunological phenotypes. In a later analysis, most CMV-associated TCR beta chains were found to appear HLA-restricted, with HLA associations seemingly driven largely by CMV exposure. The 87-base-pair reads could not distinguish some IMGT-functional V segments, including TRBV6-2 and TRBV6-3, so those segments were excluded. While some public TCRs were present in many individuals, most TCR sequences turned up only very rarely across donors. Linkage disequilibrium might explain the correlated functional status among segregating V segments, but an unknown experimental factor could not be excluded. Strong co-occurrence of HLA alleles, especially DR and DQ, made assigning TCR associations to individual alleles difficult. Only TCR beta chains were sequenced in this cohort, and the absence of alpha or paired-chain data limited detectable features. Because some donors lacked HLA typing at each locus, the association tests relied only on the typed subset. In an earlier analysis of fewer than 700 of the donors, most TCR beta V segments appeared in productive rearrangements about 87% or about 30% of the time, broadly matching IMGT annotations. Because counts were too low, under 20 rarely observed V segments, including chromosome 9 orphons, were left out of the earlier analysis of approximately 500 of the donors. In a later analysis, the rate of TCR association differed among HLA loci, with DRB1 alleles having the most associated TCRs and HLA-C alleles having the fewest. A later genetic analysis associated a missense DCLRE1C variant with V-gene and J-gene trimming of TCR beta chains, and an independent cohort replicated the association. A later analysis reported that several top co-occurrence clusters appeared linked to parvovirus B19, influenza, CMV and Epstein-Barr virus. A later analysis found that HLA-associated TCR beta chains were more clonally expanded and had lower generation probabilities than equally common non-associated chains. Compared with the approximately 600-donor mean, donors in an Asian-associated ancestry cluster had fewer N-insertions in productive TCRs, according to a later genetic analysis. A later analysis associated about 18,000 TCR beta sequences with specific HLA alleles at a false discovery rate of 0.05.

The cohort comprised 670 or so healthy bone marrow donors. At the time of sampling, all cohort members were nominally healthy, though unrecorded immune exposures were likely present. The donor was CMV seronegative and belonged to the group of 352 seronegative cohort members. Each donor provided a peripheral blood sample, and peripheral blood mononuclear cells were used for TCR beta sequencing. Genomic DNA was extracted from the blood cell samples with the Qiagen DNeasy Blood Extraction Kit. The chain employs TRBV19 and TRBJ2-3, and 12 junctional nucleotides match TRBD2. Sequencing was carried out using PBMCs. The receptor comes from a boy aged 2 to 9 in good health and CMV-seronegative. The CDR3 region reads CASSASGGEDTQYF. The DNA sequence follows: TGTGCCAGTAGTGCTAGCGGGGGGGAAGATACGCAGTATTTT.